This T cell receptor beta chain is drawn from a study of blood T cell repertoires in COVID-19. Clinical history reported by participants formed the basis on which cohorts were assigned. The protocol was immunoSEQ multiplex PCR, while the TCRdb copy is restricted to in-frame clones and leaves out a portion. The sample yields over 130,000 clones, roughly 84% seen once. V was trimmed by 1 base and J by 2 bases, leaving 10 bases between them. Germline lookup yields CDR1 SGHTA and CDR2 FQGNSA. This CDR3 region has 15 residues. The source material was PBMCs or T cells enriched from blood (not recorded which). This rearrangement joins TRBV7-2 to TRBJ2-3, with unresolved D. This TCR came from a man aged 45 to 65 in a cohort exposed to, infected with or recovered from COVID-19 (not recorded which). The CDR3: CASSLVIEATDTQYF. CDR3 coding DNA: TGTGCCAGCAGCTTAGTTATTGAGGCCACAGATACGCAGTATTTT.